These 31 T cell receptor beta chains originate from one sample sequenced in a study of response to subunit inactivated influenza vaccine. MiXCR, applied by TCRdb to the RT-PCR reads, yields one record per CDR3 protein. The profile shows hundreds of thousands of distinct CDR3 sequences, 12% of them singletons. Material: PBMCs from blood, obtained on the day of vaccination. The receptors were sampled from a man aged 50-59 years who received an inactivated influenza vaccine.

This clonotype was observed a handful of times. The chain employs TRBV4-2 and TRBJ1-5; maybe TRBD1 (5 bases). Trimming stripped 3 bases from V and 6 bases from J, with 15 bases between. The CDR3 has 15 amino acids. Germline V lookup: CDR1 LGHNA, CDR2 YNFKEQ. The CDR3 spells CASSQSGGGAQPQHF. In DNA, the CDR3 is TGTGCCAGCAGCCAGTCCGGGGGGGGAGCTCAGCCCCAGCATTTT.

This clonotype was found many times. The V gene is TRBV2, the J gene TRBJ2-7; 7 bases match TRBD1. This CDR3 is 15 amino acids long. The trim removed 5 bases at V and 2 bases at J, leaving 9 bases unmatched. Germline V CDR1 and CDR2: SNHLY, FYNNEI. DNA of the CDR3: TGTGCCAGCAGTTACCGACAGGGAAGGACCTACGAGCAGTACTTC. Translating it yields CASSYRQGRTYEQYF.

This clonotype was picked up a small number of times. The genes are TRBV7-2 and TRBJ2-4; D might be TRBD1 (5 bases). This CDR3 has 17 amino acids. Germline V gives CDR1 SGHTA, CDR2 FQGNSA. V lost 1 base and J 7 bases, leaving 20 bases between the germline ends. Here the CDR3 DNA reads TGTGCCAGCAGCTTAGGAGGTAGTGGGGCAGGGTCGAACATTCAGTACTTC. Encoded protein: CASSLGGSGAGSNIQYF.

This chain joins TRBV9 and TRBJ2-7, with TRBD2 matching 8 bases. The CDR3 totals 15 residues. Germline assignment: CDR1 SGDLS and CDR2 YYNGEE. The V gene end was trimmed by 4 bases and the J gene end by 1 base; junction bases not matched to a gene: 7. CDR3 sequence: CASSSWLAGSYEQYF. CDR3 DNA: TGTGCCAGCAGCTCCTGGCTAGCGGGTTCCTACGAGCAGTACTTC.

This clonotype was seen a handful of times. This CDR3 is CASSWRADSSYEQYF. CDR3 in DNA: TGTGCCAGCAGTTGGAGAGCGGACAGCTCCTACGAGCAGTACTTC. The chain carries TRBV27 and TRBJ2-7; possibly TRBD1 for D (6 bases). CDR1 MNHEY and CDR2 SMNVEV come from the germline V gene (reference sequence). This CDR3 has 15 amino acids. Between the trimmed V and J ends, which lost 4 bases and 0 bases, there was a span of 13 bases.

J is TRBJ1-1 and V is TRBV7-6; possibly TRBD1 for D (5 bases). Per the germline V gene, CDR1 is SGHVS and CDR2 is FNYEAQ. The CDR3 is made up of 17 amino acids. The V and J ends lost 6 bases and 4 bases respectively, with 24 bases between them. CDR3 nucleotide sequence: TGTGCCAGCAGTTCAATATCGGGGCGTCATACCGGCACTGAAGCTTTCTTT. It translates to CASSSISGRHTGTEAFF.

This clonotype was recorded at least ten times. The chain employs TRBV29-1 and TRBJ1-6; D is undetermined. Trimming took off 6 bases at V and 7 bases at J, with 13 bases between the two ends. From germline, CDR1 is SQVTM and CDR2 ANQGSEA. CDR3 size: 13 residues. The CDR3 region is CSVRRDRNSPLHF. CDR3 nucleotides: TGCAGCGTGAGACGGGATCGGAATTCACCCCTCCACTTT.

This clonotype was seen repeatedly, ten times or more. The chain joins TRBV11-2 to TRBJ2-5; D assignment may be TRBD1 or TRBD2 (5 bases each). This CDR3 comprises 14 residues. The germline V gene has CDR1 SGHAT and CDR2 FQNNGV. Trimming took off 5 bases at V and 2 bases at J, with 12 bases between the two ends. The DNA of the CDR3 is TGTGCCAGCAGCGCTCGGGACGGACAAGAGACCCAGTACTTC. Protein: CASSARDGQETQYF. The variable domain in full, with the rest retrieved from reference TRBV11-2 and TRBJ2-5, is EAGVAQSPRYKIIEKRQSVAFWCNPISGHATLYWYQQILGQGPKLLIQFQNNGVVDDSQLPKDRFSAERLKGVDSTLKIQPAKLEDSAVYLCASSARDGQETQYFGPGTRLLVL.

This clonotype was observed a handful of times. This chain links TRBV20-1 with TRBJ1-2; 11 bases are a match to TRBD1. CDR1 and CDR2 (germline): DFQATT, SNEGSKA (reference sequence). The junction had 6 bases not matched to a gene; V was cut back by 5 bases and J by 4 bases. This CDR3 is 14 amino acids long. CDR3 protein: CSASRDRGGYGYTF. CDR3 nucleotide sequence: TGCAGTGCTTCCCGGGACAGGGGGGGCTATGGCTACACCTTC.

This clonotype appeared a few times. The J gene is TRBJ2-7, the V gene TRBV15; a weak D match, TRBD2 (7 bases). V lost 1 base and J lost 9, with 19 bases in between. CDR1 is LNHNV, CDR2 YYDKDF, per germline (reference sequence). The CDR3 is 15 residues long. CDR3 residues: CATSRGTRGVRGQYF. In nucleotides, the CDR3 is TGTGCCACCAGCAGAGGGACACGGGGGGTCAGGGGGCAGTACTTC.

This clonotype was detected many times. The V and J genes are TRBV20-1 and TRBJ2-7, with D tentatively TRBD1 or TRBD2 (5 bases each). Germline V gives CDR1 DFQATT, CDR2 SNEGSKA (reference sequence). V was cut by 0 bases and J by 0 bases, with 12 bases left in between. This CDR3 has 15 residues. The CDR3 reads CSARDPAGSSYEQYF. The CDR3 DNA is TGCAGTGCTAGAGATCCGGCAGGGAGCTCCTACGAGCAGTACTTC.

This chain joins TRBV9 and TRBJ2-5; D gene uncertain. The CDR3 has 13 residues. V was clipped by 2 bases and J by 0 bases, with 5 bases between them. CDR1 SGDLS and CDR2 YYNGEE come from the germline V gene. The CDR3 sequence is CASSVWDQETQYF. CDR3 bases: TGTGCCAGCAGCGTGTGGGACCAAGAGACCCAGTACTTC.

V usage is TRBV13 and J usage is TRBJ2-7, with TRBD2 identical over 10 bases. This CDR3 is built from 15 residues. The V gene's germline CDR1 is PRHDT and CDR2 FYEKMQ (reference sequence). V trimming: 1 base; J trimming: 6 bases; junction bases outside the gene matches: 6. The CDR3 region is CASSLEREGDFEQYF. DNA for the CDR3: TGTGCCAGCAGCTTAGAGCGGGAGGGTGATTTCGAGCAGTACTTC.

The table lists this clonotype with a few counts. The CDR3 region has the DNA TGTGCCAGCAGTTTATATGGCGGGGAACGCTACAATGAGCAGTTCTTC. Protein: CASSLYGGERYNEQFF. V and J are TRBV12-3 or TRBV12-4 and TRBJ2-1, with D possibly matching TRBD2 (6 bases). V lost 2 bases and J lost 3, with 14 bases in between. This CDR3 spans 16 amino acids.

The sample holds many counts of this clonotype. The chain combines TRBV20-1 with TRBJ1-6; D gene unclear. Per germline, CDR1 DFQATT and CDR2 SNEGSKA (reference sequence). Deletions cut 3 bases from V and 13 bases from J, with 13 bases between. There are 12 residues in the CDR3. DNA of the CDR3: TGCAGTGCTAGTGTTGACCCCGGTCCCCTCCACTTT. It is translated as CSASVDPGPLHF.

V is TRBV6-2 or TRBV6-3 and J is TRBJ1-5; the D is unclear. Trimming stripped 10 bases from V and 0 bases from J, with 10 bases between. Per the germline V gene, CDR1 is MNHEY and CDR2 is SVGEGT. There are 13 residues in the CDR3. In DNA form, the CDR3 reads TGTGCCACGGGTCCTGCTAGCAATCAGCCCCAGCATTTT. It yields the protein CATGPASNQPQHF.

This clonotype was counted only a few times. The chain employs TRBV25-1 and TRBJ2-7; no clear D. The CDR3 is 13 residues long. Germline V gives CDR1 MGHDK, CDR2 SYGVNS. The V end was cut by 5 bases, the J end by 9 bases, with 17 bases between. CDR3 nucleotide sequence: TGTGCCAGCAGTTGGGGTCGGAAGGTTGGGCAGTACTTC. Residues: CASSWGRKVGQYF.

This clonotype has just a few counts. The J gene is TRBJ1-2, the V gene TRBV12-3 or TRBV12-4; weak D call: TRBD1 (5 bases). This CDR3 has 15 residues. V lost 7 bases and J 1 base, leaving 16 bases between the germline ends. The CDR3 protein is CASKPRQGLNYGYTF. CDR3 nucleotide sequence: TGTGCCAGCAAACCTCGGCAGGGCCTTAACTATGGCTACACCTTC.

This clonotype was picked up a small number of times. This rearrangement joins TRBV7-9 to TRBJ2-2, with 8 bases lining up with TRBD2. Germline loops: CDR1 SEHNR, CDR2 FQNEAQ (reference sequence). This CDR3 region has 13 residues. V gave up 7 bases and J gave up 4 bases; unmatched junction bases: 2. The CDR3 region has the DNA TGTGCCAGCAACCGGGGGGGCACCGGGGAGCTGTTTTTT. As protein: CASNRGGTGELFF.

Ten or more counts support this clonotype. The gene calls are TRBV7-2 and TRBJ2-4, with D possibly being TRBD2 (5 bases). Germline V gene data show CDR1 as SGHTA and CDR2 as FQGNSA. With 3 bases removed from V and 3 bases from J, the gap between germline ends came to 9 bases. The CDR3 runs 14 residues. The CDR3 sequence is CASSFTSGKNIQYF. CDR3 sequence (DNA): TGTGCCAGCAGCTTCACTAGTGGCAAAAACATTCAGTACTTC. Combining the CDR3 with reference TRBV7-2 and TRBJ2-4 gives the whole variable domain GAGVSQSPSNKVTEKGKDVELRCDPISGHTALYWYRQSLGQGLEFLIYFQGNSAPDKSGLPSDRFSAERTGGSVSTLTIQRTQQEDSAVYLCASSFTSGKNIQYFGAGTRLSVL.

This clonotype was seen a handful of times. V gene TRBV12-3 or TRBV12-4 combines with J gene TRBJ2-5, with 8 bases lining up with TRBD2. V lost 6 bases and J lost 2; bases outside the gene matches: 8. The CDR3 has 15 residues. The CDR3 is CASSLSGELQETQYF. CDR3 DNA: TGTGCCAGCAGCCTTAGCGGGGAGCTTCAAGAGACCCAGTACTTC.

This clonotype was counted only a few times. This chain connects TRBV12-3 or TRBV12-4 to TRBJ1-1; a possible D gene is TRBD1 (5 bases). This CDR3 is built from 16 residues. V gave up 0 bases and J gave up 4 bases, with 15 bases separating them. As DNA, the CDR3 is TGTGCCAGCAGTTTAGCGCTATGGTCAGGGAGCACTGAAGCTTTCTTT. Its protein product is CASSLALWSGSTEAFF.

This clonotype has more than one count but fewer than ten. The chain has TRBV20-1 and TRBJ1-6, with D unclear. With 1 base removed from V and 0 bases from J, the gap between germline ends came to 13 bases. The length of the CDR3 is 17 residues. CDR1 is DFQATT and CDR2 is SNEGSKA in the germline V gene (reference sequence). The CDR3 loop reads CSARGRRHSSYNSPLHF. The CDR3 bases are TGCAGTGCTAGAGGACGCCGCCACAGCTCCTATAATTCACCCCTCCACTTT.

This clonotype has a handful of counts. This rearrangement joins TRBV7-2 to TRBJ2-7; weak D call: TRBD1 (6 bases). This CDR3 is built from 15 residues. Germline lookup yields CDR1 SGHTA and CDR2 FQGNSA. V lost 2 bases to trimming and J lost 1 base, with 12 bases between them. The CDR3 spells CASSLPGAGSYEQYF. The CDR3 DNA reads as TGTGCCAGCAGCTTACCAGGGGCCGGGTCCTACGAGCAGTACTTC.

Ten or more counts support this clonotype. The V gene is TRBV12-3 or TRBV12-4, the J gene TRBJ1-1; TRBD1 matches 9 bases. The CDR3 is 12 residues long. V gave up 6 bases and J gave up 11 bases; unmatched junction bases: 7. The CDR3 here is CASSPGQGQAFF. The CDR3 DNA is TGTGCCAGCAGCCCAGGACAGGGGCAGGCTTTCTTT.

Note on this clonotype: Being one base from a much bigger clone, this may be a read error. The chain couples TRBV2 to TRBJ2-7, with 8 bases that match TRBD2. The V gene's germline CDR1 is SNHLY and CDR2 FYNNEI. The CDR3 extends over 15 amino acids. The CDR3 region is CASSAGGSRSYEQCF. The DNA of the CDR3 is TGTGCCAGCAGTGCGGGAGGGAGTCGCTCCTACGAGCAGTGCTTC.

This clonotype was found a few times. The V gene is TRBV7-9, the J gene TRBJ2-1; D possibly corresponds to TRBD2 (6 bases). The CDR3 is 16 amino acids. From germline, CDR1 is SEHNR and CDR2 FQNEAQ (reference sequence). V dropped 5 bases and J dropped 4 bases, with 18 bases sitting between them. In nucleotides, the CDR3 is TGTGCCAGCAGCCCCCCAGGCGGGATGGGTTACAATGAGCAGTTCTTC. It codes for CASSPPGGMGYNEQFF.

This clonotype was recorded many times. A junction boundary mismatches the germline segment, possibly from a read error. The rearrangement joins TRBV3-1 to TRBJ1-1; no clear D gene. CDR1 LGHDT and CDR2 YNNKEL come from the germline V gene (reference sequence). The CDR3 loop spans 13 amino acids. The CDR3 DNA is TGTGCCAGCAGCCAAGATCATAGGGAGCAGCGGTTTTTT. Protein: CASSQDHREQRFF.

This clonotype showed up many times. The chain uses TRBV4-3 and TRBJ2-7, with D possibly matching TRBD1 (6 bases). This CDR3 is built from 15 residues. Per the germline V gene, CDR1 is LGHNA and CDR2 is YSLEER. V dropped 1 base and J dropped 3 bases, with 13 bases sitting between them. CDR3 sequence: CASSQGNRANYEQYF. In DNA form, the CDR3 reads TGCGCCAGCAGCCAAGGAAACAGGGCAAACTACGAGCAGTACTTC.

This chain links TRBV20-1 with TRBJ1-6; TRBD1 matches at 8 bases. The V and J ends lost 6 bases and 11 bases, in that order; junction bases with no gene match: 12. In germline, CDR1 is DFQATT, CDR2 SNEGSKA (reference sequence). The CDR3 is made up of 14 amino acids. The DNA of the CDR3 is TGCAGTGCCCGGCATGGACAGGGTACGACACCCCTCCACTTT. Protein product: CSARHGQGTTPLHF.

This clonotype has ten or more counts. This chain uses TRBV6-1 with TRBJ2-7, with D uncertain. The CDR3 is made up of 13 amino acids. Between the trimmed V and J ends, which lost 6 bases and 7 bases, there was a span of 16 bases. Germline V gene data show CDR1 as MNHNS and CDR2 as SASEGT. DNA of the CDR3: TGTGCCAGCAGAGAACAGCGTTTGGGAGAGCAGTACTTC. Translated: CASREQRLGEQYF.